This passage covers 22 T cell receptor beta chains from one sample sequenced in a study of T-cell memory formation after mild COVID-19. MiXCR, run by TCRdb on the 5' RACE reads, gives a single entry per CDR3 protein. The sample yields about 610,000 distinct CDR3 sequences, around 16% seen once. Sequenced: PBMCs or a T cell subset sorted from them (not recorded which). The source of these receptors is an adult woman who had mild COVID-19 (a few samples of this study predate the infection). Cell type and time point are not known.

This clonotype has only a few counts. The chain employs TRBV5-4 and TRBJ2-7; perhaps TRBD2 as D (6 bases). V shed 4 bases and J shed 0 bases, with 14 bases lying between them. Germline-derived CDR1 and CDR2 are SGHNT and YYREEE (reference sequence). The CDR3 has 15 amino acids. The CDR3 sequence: CASSRGRGSSYEQYF. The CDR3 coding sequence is TGTGCCAGCAGCCGCGGGCGGGGTAGCTCCTACGAGCAGTACTTC. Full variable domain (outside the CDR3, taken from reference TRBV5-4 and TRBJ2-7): ETGVTQSPTHLIKTRGQQVTLRCSSQSGHNTVSWYQQALGQGPQFIFQYYREEENGRGNFPPRFSGLQFPNYSSELNVNALELDDSALYLCASSRGRGSSYEQYFGPGTRLTVT.

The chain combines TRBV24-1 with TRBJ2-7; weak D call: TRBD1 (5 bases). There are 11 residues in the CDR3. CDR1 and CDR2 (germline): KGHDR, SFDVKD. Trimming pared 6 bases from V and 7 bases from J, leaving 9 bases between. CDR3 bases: TGTGCCACCAGTTTTCAGGGAGAGCAGTACTTC. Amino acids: CATSFQGEQYF.

CDR3 nucleotide sequence: TGTGCCAGCAGCCTATCAAGCGGCCGCTACAATGAGCAGTTCTTC. It is translated as CASSLSSGRYNEQFF. J is TRBJ2-1 and V is TRBV4-2; maybe TRBD2 (5 bases). Deletions cut 4 bases from V and 3 bases from J, with 13 bases between. Germline loops: CDR1 LGHNA, CDR2 YNFKEQ. The CDR3 spans 15 residues.

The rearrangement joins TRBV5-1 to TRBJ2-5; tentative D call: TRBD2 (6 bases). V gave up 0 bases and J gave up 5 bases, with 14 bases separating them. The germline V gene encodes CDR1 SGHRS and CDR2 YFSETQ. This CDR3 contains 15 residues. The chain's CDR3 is CASSLVQGGGETQYF. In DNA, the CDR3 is TGCGCCAGCAGCTTGGTCCAGGGCGGAGGGGAGACCCAGTACTTC.

For the CDR3, the DNA is TGTGCCAGCAGTAATCTCCGTGTCCAGGATACGCAGTATTTT. It encodes CASSNLRVQDTQYF. V gene TRBV6-6 combines with J gene TRBJ2-3, with unresolved D. Per the germline V gene, CDR1 is MNHNY and CDR2 is SVGAGI (reference sequence). The CDR3 runs 14 residues. The V end was cut by 5 bases, the J end by 6 bases, with 15 bases between.

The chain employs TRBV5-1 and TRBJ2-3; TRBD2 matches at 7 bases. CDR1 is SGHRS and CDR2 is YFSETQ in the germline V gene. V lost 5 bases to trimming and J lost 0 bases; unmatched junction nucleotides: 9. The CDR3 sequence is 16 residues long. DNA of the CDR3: TGCGCCAGCAGAACGGGGCTAGCGGACAGCACAGATACGCAGTATTTT. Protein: CASRTGLADSTDTQYF. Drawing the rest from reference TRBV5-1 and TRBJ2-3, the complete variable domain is KAGVTQTPRYLIKTRGQQVTLSCSPISGHRSVSWYQQTPGQGLQFLFEYFSETQRNKGNFPGRFSGRQFSNSRSEMNVSTLELGDSALYLCASRTGLADSTDTQYFGPGTRLTVL.

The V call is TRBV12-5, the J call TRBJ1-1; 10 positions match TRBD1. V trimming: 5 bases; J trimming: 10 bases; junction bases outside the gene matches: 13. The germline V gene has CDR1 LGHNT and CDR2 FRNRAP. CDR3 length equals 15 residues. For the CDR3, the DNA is TGTGCTAGTGGTGGGATCTTGACAGGGGGCGTGGGAGCTTTCTTT. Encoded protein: CASGGILTGGVGAFF.

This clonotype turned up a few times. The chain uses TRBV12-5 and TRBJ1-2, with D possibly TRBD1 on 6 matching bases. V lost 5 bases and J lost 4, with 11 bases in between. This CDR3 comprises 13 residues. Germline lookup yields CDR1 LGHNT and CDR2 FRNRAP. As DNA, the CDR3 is TGTGCTAGTGGTCTGGACAGATCCTATGGCTACACCTTC. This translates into CASGLDRSYGYTF.

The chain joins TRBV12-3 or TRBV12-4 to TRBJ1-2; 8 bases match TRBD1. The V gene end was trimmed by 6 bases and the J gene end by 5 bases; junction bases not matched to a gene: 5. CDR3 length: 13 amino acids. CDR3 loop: CASRRQGRYGYTF. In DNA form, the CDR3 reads TGTGCCAGCAGGCGACAGGGGCGGTATGGCTACACCTTC.

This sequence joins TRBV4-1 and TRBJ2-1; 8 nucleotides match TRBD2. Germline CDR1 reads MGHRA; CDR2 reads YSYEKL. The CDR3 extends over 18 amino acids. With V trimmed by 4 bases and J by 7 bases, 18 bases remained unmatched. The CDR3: CASSPGPRERELGNEQFF. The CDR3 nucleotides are TGCGCCAGCAGCCCCGGGCCCAGAGAGCGGGAGTTAGGAAATGAGCAGTTCTTC.

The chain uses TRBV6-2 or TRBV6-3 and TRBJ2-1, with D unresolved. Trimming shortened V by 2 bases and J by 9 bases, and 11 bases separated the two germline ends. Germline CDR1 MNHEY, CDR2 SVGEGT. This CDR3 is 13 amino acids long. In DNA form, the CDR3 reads TGTGCCAGCAGTTACGCAGGCCGGGTTGAGCAGTTCTTC. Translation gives CASSYAGRVEQFF.

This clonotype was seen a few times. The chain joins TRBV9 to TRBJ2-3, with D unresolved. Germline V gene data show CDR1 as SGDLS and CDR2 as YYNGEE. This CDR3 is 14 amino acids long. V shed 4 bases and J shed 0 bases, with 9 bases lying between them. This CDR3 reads CASSPNYSTDTQYF. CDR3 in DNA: TGTGCCAGCAGCCCAAACTATAGCACAGATACGCAGTATTTT. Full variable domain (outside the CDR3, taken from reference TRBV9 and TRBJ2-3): DSGVTQTPKHLITATGQRVTLRCSPRSGDLSVYWYQQSLDQGLQFLIQYYNGEERAKGNILERFSAQQFPDLHSELNLSSLELGDSALYFCASSPNYSTDTQYFGPGTRLTVL.

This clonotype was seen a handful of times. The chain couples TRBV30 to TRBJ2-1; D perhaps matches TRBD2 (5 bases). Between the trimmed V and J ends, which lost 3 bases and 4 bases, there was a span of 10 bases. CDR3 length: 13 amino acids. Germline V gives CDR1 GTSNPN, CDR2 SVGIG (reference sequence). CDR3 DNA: TGTGCCTGGAGGCCGGACTCGTACAATGAGCAGTTCTTC. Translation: CAWRPDSYNEQFF. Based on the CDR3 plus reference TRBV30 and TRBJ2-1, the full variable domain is SQTIHQWPATLVQPVGSPLSLECTVEGTSNPNLYWYRQAAGRGLQLLFYSVGIGQISSEVPQNLSASRPQDRQFILSSKKLLLSDSGFYLCAWRPDSYNEQFFGPGTRLTVL.

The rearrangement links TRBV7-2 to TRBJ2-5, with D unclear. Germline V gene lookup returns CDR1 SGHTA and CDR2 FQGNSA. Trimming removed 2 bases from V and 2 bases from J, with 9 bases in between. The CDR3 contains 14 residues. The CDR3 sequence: CASSLHRLQETQYF. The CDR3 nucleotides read TGTGCCAGCAGCTTACATCGGCTTCAAGAGACCCAGTACTTC.

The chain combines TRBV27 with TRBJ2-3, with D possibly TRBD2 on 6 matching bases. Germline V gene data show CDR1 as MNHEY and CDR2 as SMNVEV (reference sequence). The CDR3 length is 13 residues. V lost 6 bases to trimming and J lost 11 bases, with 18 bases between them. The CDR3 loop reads CASSPGTSEMQYF. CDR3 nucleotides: TGTGCCAGCAGCCCCGGGACTTCCGAGATGCAGTATTTT.

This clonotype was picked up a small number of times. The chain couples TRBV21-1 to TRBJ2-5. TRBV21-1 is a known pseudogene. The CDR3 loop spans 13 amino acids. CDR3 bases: TGTGCCAGCAGCAAAGGTTTGGGGGAGACCCAGTACTTC. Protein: CASSKGLGETQYF.

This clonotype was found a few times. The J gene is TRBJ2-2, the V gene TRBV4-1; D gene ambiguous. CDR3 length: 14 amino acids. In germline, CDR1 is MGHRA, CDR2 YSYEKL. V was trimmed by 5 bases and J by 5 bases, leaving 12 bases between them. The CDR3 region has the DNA TGCGCCAGCAGCGGACCCGACCGGACCGGGGAGCTGTTTTTT. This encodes CASSGPDRTGELFF.

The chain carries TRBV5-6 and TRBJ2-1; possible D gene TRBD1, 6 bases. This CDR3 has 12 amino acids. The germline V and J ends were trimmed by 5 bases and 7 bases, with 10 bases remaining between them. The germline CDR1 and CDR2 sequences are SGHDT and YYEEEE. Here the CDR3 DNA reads TGTGCCAGCAGATCTACAGGGAATGAGCAGTTCTTC. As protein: CASRSTGNEQFF.

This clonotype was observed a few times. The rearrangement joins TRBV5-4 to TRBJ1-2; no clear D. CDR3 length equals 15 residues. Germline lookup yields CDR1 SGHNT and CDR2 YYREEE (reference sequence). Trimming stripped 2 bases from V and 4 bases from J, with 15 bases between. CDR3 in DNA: TGTGCCAGCAGCTTATGGGAGAGGCCTCTCTATGGCTACACCTTC. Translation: CASSLWERPLYGYTF.

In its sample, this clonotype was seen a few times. Here the CDR3 reads CASSLGYNSPLHF. In DNA, the CDR3 is TGTGCCAGCAGTTTAGGTTATAATTCACCCCTCCACTTT. The J gene is TRBJ1-6, the V gene TRBV12-3 or TRBV12-4; unclear D gene. Trimming cost V 1 base and J 4 bases, with 2 bases left between them. The CDR3 loop spans 13 amino acids.

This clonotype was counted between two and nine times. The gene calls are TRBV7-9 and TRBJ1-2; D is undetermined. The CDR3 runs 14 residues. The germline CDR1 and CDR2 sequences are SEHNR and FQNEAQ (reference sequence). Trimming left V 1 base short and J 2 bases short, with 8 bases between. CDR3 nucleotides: TGTGCCAGCAGCTTAGTGTCCACCAACTATGGCTACACCTTC. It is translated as CASSLVSTNYGYTF.

CDR3 coding DNA: TGTGCCACCAGCAGAGGCTTCCGACTAGCGTCCTACAATGAGCAGTTCTTC. It yields the protein CATSRGFRLASYNEQFF. The chain has TRBV15 and TRBJ2-1; 8 bases fit TRBD2. Germline V gene data show CDR1 as LNHNV and CDR2 as YYDKDF (reference sequence). The CDR3 extends over 17 amino acids. Unmatched junction bases numbered 6, after V lost 1 base and J lost 1 base.